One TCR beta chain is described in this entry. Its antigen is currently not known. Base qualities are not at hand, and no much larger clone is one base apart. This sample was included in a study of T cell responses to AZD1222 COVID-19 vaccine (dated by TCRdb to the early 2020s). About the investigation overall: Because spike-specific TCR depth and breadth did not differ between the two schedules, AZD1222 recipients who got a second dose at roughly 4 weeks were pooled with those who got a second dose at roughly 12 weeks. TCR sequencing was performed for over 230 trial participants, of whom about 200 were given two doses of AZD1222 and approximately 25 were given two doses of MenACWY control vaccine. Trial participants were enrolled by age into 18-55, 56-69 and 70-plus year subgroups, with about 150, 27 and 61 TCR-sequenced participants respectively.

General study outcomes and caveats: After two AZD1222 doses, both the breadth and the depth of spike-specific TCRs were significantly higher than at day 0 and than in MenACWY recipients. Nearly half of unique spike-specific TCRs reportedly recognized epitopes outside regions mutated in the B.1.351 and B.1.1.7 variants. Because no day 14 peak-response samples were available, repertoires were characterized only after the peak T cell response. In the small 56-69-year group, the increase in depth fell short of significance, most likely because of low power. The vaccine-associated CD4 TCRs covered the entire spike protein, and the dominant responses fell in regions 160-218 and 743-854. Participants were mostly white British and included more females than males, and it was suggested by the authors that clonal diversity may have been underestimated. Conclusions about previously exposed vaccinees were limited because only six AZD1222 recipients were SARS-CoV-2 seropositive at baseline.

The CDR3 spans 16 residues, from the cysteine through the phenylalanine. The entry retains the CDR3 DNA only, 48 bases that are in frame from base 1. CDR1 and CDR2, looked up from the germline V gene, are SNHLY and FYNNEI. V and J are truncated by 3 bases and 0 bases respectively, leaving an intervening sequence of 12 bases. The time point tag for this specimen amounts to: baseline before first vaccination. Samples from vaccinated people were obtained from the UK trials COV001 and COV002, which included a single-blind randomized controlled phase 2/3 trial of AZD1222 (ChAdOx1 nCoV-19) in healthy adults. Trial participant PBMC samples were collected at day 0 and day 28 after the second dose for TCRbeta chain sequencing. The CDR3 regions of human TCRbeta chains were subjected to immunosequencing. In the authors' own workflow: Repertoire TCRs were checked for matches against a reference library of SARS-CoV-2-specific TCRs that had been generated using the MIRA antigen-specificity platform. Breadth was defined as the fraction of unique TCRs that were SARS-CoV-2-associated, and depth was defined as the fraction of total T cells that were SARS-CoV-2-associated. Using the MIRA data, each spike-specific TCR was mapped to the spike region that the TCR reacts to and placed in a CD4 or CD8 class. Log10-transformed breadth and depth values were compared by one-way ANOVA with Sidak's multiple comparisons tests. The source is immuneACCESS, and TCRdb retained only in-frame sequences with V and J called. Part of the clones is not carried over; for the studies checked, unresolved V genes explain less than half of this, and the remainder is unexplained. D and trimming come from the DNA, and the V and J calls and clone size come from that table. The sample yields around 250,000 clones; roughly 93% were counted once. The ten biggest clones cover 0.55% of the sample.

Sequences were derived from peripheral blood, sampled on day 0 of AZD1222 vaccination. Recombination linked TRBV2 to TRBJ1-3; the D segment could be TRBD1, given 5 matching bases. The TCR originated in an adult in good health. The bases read TGTGCCAGCAGTGAGGGGGACGCCGGCTCTGGAAACACCATATATTTT. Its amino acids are CASSEGDAGSGNTIYF.